These T cell receptor beta chains were read from a single sample in a study of beta chain features in type 1 diabetes. Only in-frame clones appear in the TCRdb table, and some are missing; sequencing was by immunoSEQ multiplex PCR. The profile shows about 350,000 clones, around a fifth of them singletons. Sequenced: naive CD4+ T cells from blood. These receptor sequences come from a woman aged 18-29 years in good health. Each CDR3 is given with its conserved first and last residue. Fields, in order: CDR3 protein, CDR3 DNA, V gene, D gene, clone size, J gene. A D gene is named only where the DNA matches it firmly. A clone size is listed for some rows: how often the clone was seen (once, few, many), or a class if it is expanded.

CAWSPRSNQPQHF | TGTGCCTGGAGTCCGAGGAGCAATCAGCCCCAGCATTTT | TRBV30 | NA | NA | TRBJ1-5
CASSRRGLGGTDTQYF | TGTGCCAGCAGCAGGAGGGGACTGGGGGGCACAGATACGCAGTATTTT | TRBV5-4 | NA | few | TRBJ2-3
CASSLGQWPTEAFF | TGCGCCAGCAGCTTGGGCCAGTGGCCCACTGAAGCTTTCTTT | TRBV5-1 | NA | NA | TRBJ1-1
CASKGIAGDTTDTQYF | TGTGCCAGCAAGGGAATAGCGGGGGATACCACAGATACGCAGTATTTT | TRBV2 | TRBD2 | NA | TRBJ2-3
CASSQPPRGSGRTDTQYF | TGTGCCAGCAGCCAACCGCCTCGAGGTAGCGGGAGAACAGATACGCAGTATTTT | TRBV4-2 | TRBD2 | NA | TRBJ2-3
CSAGQGSTDTQYF | TGCAGCGCCGGACAGGGGAGCACAGATACGCAGTATTTT | TRBV29-1 | TRBD1 | few | TRBJ2-3
CAWSVKWTGGGYYGYTF | TGTGCCTGGAGTGTAAAATGGACAGGGGGCGGGTACTATGGCTACACCTTC | TRBV30 | TRBD1 | NA | TRBJ1-2
CASSLAIPDTQYF | TGTGCCAGCAGCTTGGCCATCCCAGATACGCAGTATTTT | TRBV5-4 | NA | few | TRBJ2-3
CASSLAGAKNIQYF | TGTGCCAGCAGCTTAGCCGGAGCCAAAAACATTCAGTACTTC | TRBV7-9 | NA | few | TRBJ2-4
CASSYTGVQETQYF | TGTGCCAGCAGCTATACAGGGGTCCAAGAGACCCAGTACTTC | TRBV11-2 | TRBD1 | NA | TRBJ2-5
CATSRGDREGLSYGYTF | TGTGCCACCAGCAGAGGGGACAGGGAAGGATTGAGCTATGGCTACACCTTC | TRBV15 | TRBD1 | NA | TRBJ1-2
CASSPPRELFF | TGCGCCAGCAGCCCTCCCCGGGAGCTGTTTTTT | TRBV23-1 | NA | NA | TRBJ2-2
CASSLAATAAYGYTF | TGTGCCAGCAGTCTCGCAGCGACAGCTGCCTATGGCTACACCTTC | TRBV27 | NA | NA | TRBJ1-2
CASSPGRQKKYF | TGTGCCAGCAGCCCGGGGAGGCAGAAGAAGTACTTC | TRBV5-6 | NA | NA | TRBJ2-4
CAWSPAGGWEQYF | TGTGCCTGGAGTCCCGCGGGGGGGTGGGAGCAGTACTTC | TRBV30 | TRBD2 | NA | TRBJ2-7
CAWGYGGTDTQYF | TGTGCCTGGGGCTACGGAGGCACAGATACGCAGTATTTT | TRBV30 | NA | NA | TRBJ2-3
CAWSVLTIKYF | TGTGCCTGGAGTGTACTGACTATCAAGTACTTC | TRBV30 | NA | few | TRBJ2-5